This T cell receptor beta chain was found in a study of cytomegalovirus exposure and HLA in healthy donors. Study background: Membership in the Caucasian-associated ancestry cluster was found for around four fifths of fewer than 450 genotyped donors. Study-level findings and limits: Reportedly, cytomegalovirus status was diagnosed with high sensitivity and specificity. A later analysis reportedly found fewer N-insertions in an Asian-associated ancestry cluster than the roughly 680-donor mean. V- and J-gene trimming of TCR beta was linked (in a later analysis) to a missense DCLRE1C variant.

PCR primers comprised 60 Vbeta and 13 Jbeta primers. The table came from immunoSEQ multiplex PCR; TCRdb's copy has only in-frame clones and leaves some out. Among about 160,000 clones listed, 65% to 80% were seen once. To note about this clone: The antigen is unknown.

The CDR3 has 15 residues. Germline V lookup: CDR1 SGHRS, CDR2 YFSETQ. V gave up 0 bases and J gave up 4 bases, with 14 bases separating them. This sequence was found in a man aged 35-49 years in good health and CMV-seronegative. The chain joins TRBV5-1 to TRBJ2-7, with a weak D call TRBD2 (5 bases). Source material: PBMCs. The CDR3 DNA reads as TGCGCCAGCAGCTTGGTAGAGGGTTGGCTTTACGAGCAGTACTTC. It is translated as CASSLVEGWLYEQYF. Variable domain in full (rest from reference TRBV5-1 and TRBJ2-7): KAGVTQTPRYLIKTRGQQVTLSCSPISGHRSVSWYQQTPGQGLQFLFEYFSETQRNKGNFPGRFSGRQFSNSRSEMNVSTLELGDSALYLCASSLVEGWLYEQYFGPGTRLTVT.